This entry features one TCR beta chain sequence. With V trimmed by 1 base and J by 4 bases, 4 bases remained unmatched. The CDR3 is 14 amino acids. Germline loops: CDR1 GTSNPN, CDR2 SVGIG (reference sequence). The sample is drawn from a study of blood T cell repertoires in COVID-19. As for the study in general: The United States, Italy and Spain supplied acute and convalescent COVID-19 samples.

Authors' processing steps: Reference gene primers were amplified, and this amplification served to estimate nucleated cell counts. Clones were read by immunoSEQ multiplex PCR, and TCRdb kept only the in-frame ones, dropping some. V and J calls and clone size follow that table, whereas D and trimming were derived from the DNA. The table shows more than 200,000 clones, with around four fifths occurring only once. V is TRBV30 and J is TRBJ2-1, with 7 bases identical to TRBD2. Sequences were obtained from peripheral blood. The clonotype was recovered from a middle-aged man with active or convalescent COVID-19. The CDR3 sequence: CAWSEASGYNEQFF. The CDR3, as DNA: TGTGCCTGGAGTGAGGCTAGCGGTTACAATGAGCAGTTCTTC.